This T cell receptor (beta chain) was profiled in a study of cytomegalovirus exposure and HLA in healthy donors. General observations from the study: Investigators reported over 150 TCR beta chains as tied to cytomegalovirus. Beyond CMV serostatus, there was no information to go on about immune exposure. A prior analysis recorded that most TCR beta V segments were productive about 87% or about 30% of the time.

With 60 Vbeta and 13 Jbeta primers, the PCR was carried out. Original processing methods: Roughly 11 million shared chains were among around 80 million unique TCR beta chains counted in a later analysis. Libraries were prepared by immunoSEQ multiplex PCR; TCRdb keeps only in-frame clonotypes and omits some of them. D and trimming were read from the DNA, whereas the V and J calls and clone size are those reported in that table. The sample lists 160,000 or so clones, around three quarters occurring once. This clone appeared a single time. What it recognizes is unknown. V trimming: 0 bases; J trimming: 3 bases; junction bases outside the gene matches: 4. The CDR3 runs to 15 residues. Germline assignment: CDR1 SGHRS and CDR2 YFSETQ.

This sequence joins TRBV5-1 and TRBJ2-3, with 7 bases that match TRBD1. This receptor was taken from a man aged 35 to 55 in good health and CMV-seronegative. The specimen was PBMCs. CDR3 residues: CASSLGRGWTDTQYF. DNA for the CDR3: TGCGCCAGCAGCTTGGGCAGGGGGTGGACAGATACGCAGTATTTT.